The 28 T cell receptor beta chains below come from one sample, sequenced in a study of CD8 T cells in ankylosing spondylitis. TCRdb fed the 5' RACE reads into MiXCR, producing one record per CDR3 protein. The sample has nearly 350,000 distinct CDR3 sequences, about 14% seen once; the top ten hold around 1%. Sequenced sample: blood, either unsorted or a sorted T cell fraction (not recorded which). Every receptor here comes from a male donor with ankylosing spondylitis or in good health (not recorded which).

In its sample, this clonotype was seen many times. The V call is TRBV5-5, the J call TRBJ2-2; perhaps TRBD2 as D (6 bases). Germline CDR1 reads SGHKS; CDR2 reads YYEKEE (reference sequence). The length of the CDR3 is 14 residues. Deletions cut 0 bases from V and 3 bases from J, with 6 bases between. CDR3 protein: CASSLGGDTGELFF. CDR3 bases: TGTGCCAGCAGCTTGGGGGGGGACACCGGGGAGCTGTTTTTT.

This clonotype was seen more than once but under ten times. The chain combines TRBV7-2 with TRBJ1-5, with 7 nucleotides matching TRBD1. CDR1 and CDR2 from the germline V gene are SGHTA and FQGNSA. CDR3 size: 15 residues. J lost 10 bases, V lost 2 bases, and 11 bases had no gene match. The CDR3 sequence: CASSLLARDSYPQHF. CDR3 bases: TGTGCCAGCAGCTTATTAGCCCGGGACAGCTATCCCCAGCATTTT.

Notes on this clonotype: A read error may account for a junction end that differs from germline. The chain has TRBV5-5 and TRBJ1-1; D possibly corresponds to TRBD1 (6 bases). The germline CDR1 and CDR2 sequences are SGHKS and YYEKEE (reference sequence). The CDR3 is made up of 12 amino acids. The CDR3 bases are TGTGCCAGCAGCTTCAACAGGGAAAGGCCCTATTTT. As protein: CASSFNRERPYF.

The DNA for the CDR3 is TGTGCCAGCAGCTTAGTTACAGGGGGCAAAACTGAAGCTTTCTTT. It encodes CASSLVTGGKTEAFF. The chain is built from TRBV7-8 and TRBJ1-1; 9 bases are a match to TRBD1. CDR3 length: 15 residues. Germline trimming cut 1 base from V and 5 bases from J; bases unmatched to any gene: 5. Germline-derived CDR1 and CDR2 are SGHVS and FQNEAQ.

V is TRBV12-3 or TRBV12-4 and J is TRBJ2-3, with 8 bases matching TRBD2. The CDR3 is 14 amino acids. V trimming: 3 bases; J trimming: 5 bases; junction bases outside the gene matches: 4. The CDR3 region has the DNA TGTGCCAGCAGTTTCTTCACTAGCGGAGATACGCAGTATTTT. It is translated as CASSFFTSGDTQYF.

This chain connects TRBV20-1 to TRBJ2-7; D may be TRBD1 (5 bases). Germline V gene data show CDR1 as DFQATT and CDR2 as SNEGSKA (reference sequence). This CDR3 contains 14 residues. V lost 1 base to trimming and J lost 2 bases, with 12 bases between them. CDR3 sequence (DNA): TGCAGTGCTAGAGGCCAGGGAAGGACCTACGAGCAGTACTTC. Protein sequence: CSARGQGRTYEQYF.

This clonotype was counted a few times. The chain links TRBV7-6 to TRBJ2-2; D is unresolved. Trimming pared 1 base from V and 3 bases from J, leaving 12 bases between. Germline V CDR1 and CDR2: SGHVS, FNYEAQ. The CDR3 spans 16 residues. For the CDR3, the DNA is TGTGCCAGCAGCTTAGTGCCCTCTGGAGACACCGGGGAGCTGTTTTTT. This codes for CASSLVPSGDTGELFF.

This chain connects TRBV4-2 to TRBJ2-5; either TRBD1 or TRBD2 may fit D (5 bases each). The V gene lost 0 bases and the J gene lost 7 bases, with 12 bases spanning the gap. Germline-derived CDR1 and CDR2 are LGHNA and YNFKEQ. The CDR3 has 14 amino acids. The chain's CDR3 is CASSQDTRDGTQYF. The CDR3 DNA is TGTGCCAGCAGCCAAGATACTAGGGACGGGACCCAGTACTTC.

In its sample, this clonotype was seen a few times. The V gene is TRBV12-3 or TRBV12-4, the J gene TRBJ2-4, with unresolved D. Between the trimmed V and J ends, which lost 4 bases and 6 bases, there was a span of 7 bases. The CDR3 is made up of 12 amino acids. The CDR3 loop is CASSSTPNIQYF. In nucleotides, the CDR3 is TGTGCCAGCAGTTCGACCCCAAACATTCAGTACTTC.

This clonotype was observed a few times. This chain joins TRBV4-1 and TRBJ2-3; D remains unclear. This CDR3 region has 10 residues. V lost 3 bases, J lost 8 bases, and 3 bases lay in between. CDR1 is MGHRA and CDR2 is YSYEKL in the germline V gene. In DNA, the CDR3 is TGCGCCAGCAGCCAGGTTACGCAGTATTTT. It translates to CASSQVTQYF.

The J gene is TRBJ2-1, the V gene TRBV12-3 or TRBV12-4; no reliable D call. Trimming removed 7 bases from V and 12 bases from J, with 13 bases in between. The CDR3 is made up of 11 amino acids. CDR3 nucleotides: TGTGCCAGCATGGGAACCTCTGGGCAGTTCTTC. This sequence encodes CASMGTSGQFF.

The chain carries TRBV12-3 or TRBV12-4 and TRBJ1-1; D unclear. The CDR3 is 16 residues long. Trimming stripped 5 bases from V and 4 bases from J, with 20 bases between. The CDR3 here is CASSPLSRDRSTEAFF. CDR3 nucleotides: TGTGCCAGCAGTCCCTTATCGAGGGATCGGAGCACTGAAGCTTTCTTT.

The chain has TRBV5-1 and TRBJ2-2; D unresolved. Between the trimmed V and J ends, which lost 0 bases and 5 bases, there was a span of 8 bases. This CDR3 is built from 14 residues. Germline V gives CDR1 SGHRS, CDR2 YFSETQ. CDR3: CASSLGSSTGELFF. In DNA form, the CDR3 reads TGCGCCAGCAGCTTGGGATCTAGTACCGGGGAGCTGTTTTTT.

This clonotype was found many times. V usage is TRBV27 and J usage is TRBJ1-4, with TRBD1 matching over 7 bases. The V gene end was trimmed by 9 bases and the J gene end by 10 bases; junction bases not matched to a gene: 11. The length of the CDR3 is 13 residues. CDR1 is MNHEY, CDR2 SMNVEV, per germline (reference sequence). The CDR3 spells CASRQRGGIKLFF. The CDR3 coding sequence is TGTGCCAGTCGACAGCGAGGGGGCATAAAACTGTTTTTT.

CDR3 nucleotides: TGCGCCAGCAGAACTAGCGGGGCCTCCTACGAGCAGTACTTC. Amino acids: CASRTSGASYEQYF. V and J are TRBV5-1 and TRBJ2-7, with 10 positions matching TRBD2. CDR1 SGHRS and CDR2 YFSETQ come from the germline V gene. This CDR3 has 14 residues. The V gene end was trimmed by 5 bases and the J gene end by 0 bases; junction bases not matched to a gene: 2.

At least ten counts were recorded for this clonotype. The chain employs TRBV12-3 or TRBV12-4 and TRBJ2-1; D remains unclear. Trimming shortened V by 2 bases and J by 4 bases, and 6 bases separated the two germline ends. The CDR3 consists of 13 residues. The CDR3 DNA reads as TGTGCCAGCAGTTTAACATGGTACAATGAGCAGTTCTTC. It specifies CASSLTWYNEQFF.

The sample holds many counts of this clonotype. The rearrangement uses TRBV7-2 and TRBJ2-7; the D is unclear. CDR3 length: 11 amino acids. Germline V lookup: CDR1 SGHTA, CDR2 FQGNSA. Deletions cut 4 bases from V and 3 bases from J, with 4 bases between. The CDR3 DNA sequence: TGTGCCAGCAGCTCCCTCTACGAGCAGTACTTC. Encoded protein: CASSSLYEQYF.

This clonotype was seen a handful of times. J is TRBJ2-2 and V is TRBV12-3 or TRBV12-4, with 9 bases fitting TRBD1. CDR3 length: 14 residues. V shed 5 bases, J shed 6 bases, and the junction held 4 bases outside the gene matches. CDR3 in amino acids: CASSRQGESGELFF. Written as DNA, the CDR3 is TGTGCCAGCAGTCGACAGGGGGAATCCGGGGAGCTGTTTTTT.

This sequence joins TRBV14 and TRBJ2-1; D not resolved. CDR3 length: 16 amino acids. V was pared by 2 bases and J by 7 bases, with 18 bases between. Germline CDR1 and CDR2: SGHDN and FVKESK. CDR3 coding DNA: TGTGCCAGCAGCCAAAACCCCGGCCAGGTCCCTAATGAGCAGTTCTTC. It yields the protein CASSQNPGQVPNEQFF.

V usage is TRBV12-3 or TRBV12-4 and J usage is TRBJ2-3; 7 bases align to TRBD1. V was pared by 7 bases and J by 2 bases, with 6 bases of the junction left unmatched. This CDR3 is built from 14 residues. The CDR3 DNA follows: TGTGCCAGCACCAGGGACAGTAACACAGATACGCAGTATTTT. It translates to CASTRDSNTDTQYF.

In its sample, this clonotype was seen a few times. This chain joins TRBV5-1 and TRBJ2-5; the D gene is possibly TRBD2 (5 bases). CDR3 size: 14 residues. Germline CDR1 SGHRS, CDR2 YFSETQ. Trimming cost V 4 bases and J 10 bases, with 20 bases left between them. For the CDR3, the DNA is TGCGCCAGCAGCCTGGACGGCATTGAGGAGGTCCAGTACTTC. As protein: CASSLDGIEEVQYF.

This clonotype was observed a handful of times. An end of the junction does not agree with germline; a read error may underlie this. This rearrangement joins TRBV3-1 to TRBJ2-7; no clear D gene. The CDR3 totals 12 residues. CDR1 LGHDT and CDR2 YNNKEL come from the germline V gene (reference sequence). CDR3 coding DNA: TGCGCCAGCAGCTTGAGGCCTTACGAGCAGTACTTC. Protein: CASSLRPYEQYF.

The rearrangement uses TRBV27 and TRBJ2-7; D perhaps matches TRBD1 (6 bases). The CDR3 covers 17 residues. V lost 5 bases, J lost 0 bases, and 20 bases lay in between. Per the germline V gene, CDR1 is MNHEY and CDR2 is SMNVEV (reference sequence). CDR3 sequence (DNA): TGTGCCAGCAGTCTTAGGGGGATAACCCAAACCTCCTACGAGCAGTACTTC. Protein sequence: CASSLRGITQTSYEQYF.

V usage is TRBV12-3 or TRBV12-4 and J usage is TRBJ2-4, with D perhaps matching TRBD1 or TRBD2 (5 bases each). Trimming took off 1 base at V and 6 bases at J, with 10 bases between the two ends. The CDR3 has 14 residues. CDR3 residues: CASSLGRGGNIQYF. The CDR3 coding sequence is TGTGCCAGCAGTTTAGGACGGGGCGGAAACATTCAGTACTTC.

The chain couples TRBV10-3 to TRBJ1-4; TRBD1 matches at 9 bases. V dropped 6 bases and J dropped 5; count of bases not matched to a gene: 4. The CDR3 length is 14 residues. CDR1 and CDR2 from the germline V gene are ENHRY and SYGVKD. The CDR3 region has the DNA TGTGCCATCAGCTCGGACAGGGGAAATGAAAAACTGTTTTTT. Translation gives CAISSDRGNEKLFF.

CDR3 amino acids: CASSTRLGGNSPLHF. CDR3 DNA sequence: TGTGCCAGCAGTACCCGGTTAGGCGGAAATTCACCCCTCCACTTT. The J gene is TRBJ1-6, the V gene TRBV27, with D hard to call. The germline CDR1 and CDR2 sequences are MNHEY and SMNVEV (reference sequence). The CDR3 totals 15 residues. The ends were cut back, 5 bases at V and 7 bases at J, with 15 bases in the middle.

V usage is TRBV12-3 or TRBV12-4 and J usage is TRBJ1-5; 7 bases are a match to TRBD1. The length of the CDR3 is 16 residues. V trimming: 4 bases; J trimming: 2 bases; junction bases outside the gene matches: 8. The CDR3: CASSSIGTAGNQPQHF. The CDR3 region has the DNA TGTGCCAGCAGTTCTATCGGGACAGCAGGCAATCAGCCCCAGCATTTT.

J is TRBJ2-1 and V is TRBV9; 9 nucleotides align to TRBD2. The length of the CDR3 is 15 residues. Germline CDR1 reads SGDLS; CDR2 reads YYNGEE. V was clipped by 0 bases and J by 7 bases; unmatched bases: 5. The DNA of the CDR3 is TGTGCCAGCAGCGTAGGAGTAGCGGGAGTAAATGAGCAGTTCTTC. Translation: CASSVGVAGVNEQFF.